This T cell receptor (beta chain) was captured by sequencing in a study of blood T cell repertoires in COVID-19. Study information: Material from acute and convalescent COVID-19 was sourced from the United States, Italy and Spain. Sources were T cells, B-cell-depleted T cells, or PBMCs; the material itself was cDNA or gDNA.

Sequencing was performed with immunoSEQ multiplex PCR; in TCRdb, only in-frame clones are kept and a portion is missing. The sample contains some 99,000 clones, around three quarters of which appear only once. This clonotype was obtained from a human donor in a cohort sampled during active or convalescent COVID-19. Sequenced: peripheral blood.

The CDR3, as DNA: TGTGCCAGCAGCCCAGCCATAGGACAGGGGACTAACTATGGCTACACCTTC. Its protein product is CASSPAIGQGTNYGYTF. The chain carries TRBV11-2 and TRBJ1-2; the match to TRBD1 covers 9 bases. Trimming removed 5 bases from V and 0 bases from J; junction bases left unmatched: 10. Germline CDR1 SGHAT, CDR2 FQNNGV. There are 17 residues in the CDR3.